Shown below are 25 T cell receptor beta chains from a single sample sequenced in a study of CD8 T cells in ankylosing spondylitis. TCRdb independently ran MiXCR on the 5' RACE reads; one entry per CDR3 protein. The sample carries about 9,000 distinct CDR3 sequences, roughly 3.9% recorded once. Sequencing was done on a sample of blood, either unsorted or a sorted T cell fraction (not recorded which). These receptors were obtained from a female donor with ankylosing spondylitis or in good health (not recorded which).

This clonotype was seen repeatedly, ten times or more. This chain uses TRBV9 with TRBJ2-6; the D gene is possibly TRBD2 (7 bases). The CDR3 sequence is 14 residues long. Germline V gene lookup returns CDR1 SGDLS and CDR2 YYNGEE. The V gene lost 6 bases and the J gene lost 4 bases, with 11 bases spanning the gap. CDR3 bases: TGTGCCAGCAACGGGGGGCGAGGGGCCAACGTCCTGACTTTC. This codes for CASNGGRGANVLTF. The entire variable domain, with the rest obtained from reference TRBV9 and TRBJ2-6, is as follows: DSGVTQTPKHLITATGQRVTLRCSPRSGDLSVYWYQQSLDQGLQFLIQYYNGEERAKGNILERFSAQQFPDLHSELNLSSLELGDSALYFCASNGGRGANVLTFGAGSRLTVL.

There are many counts of this clonotype. This chain connects TRBV9 to TRBJ2-3; 11 bases map to TRBD2. V trimming: 4 bases; J trimming: 2 bases; junction bases outside the gene matches: 9. CDR1 and CDR2 (germline): SGDLS, YYNGEE. The CDR3 extends over 17 amino acids. DNA for the CDR3: TGTGCCAGCAGCCCATCGCTAGCGGGGGGCTACACAGATACGCAGTATTTT. This gives the protein CASSPSLAGGYTDTQYF.

This clonotype has a count of ten or more. The CDR3 bases are TGTGCCAGCAGCGTAGAGGGATATGATGGCTACACCTTC. It codes for CASSVEGYDGYTF. The J gene is TRBJ1-2, the V gene TRBV9; D is undetermined. CDR3 length equals 13 residues. Germline V lookup: CDR1 SGDLS, CDR2 YYNGEE. V lost 0 bases, J lost 6 bases, and 9 bases lay in between.

The V gene is TRBV9, the J gene TRBJ2-1; the match to TRBD2 covers 12 bases. The CDR3 runs 16 residues. The V and J ends lost 4 bases and 5 bases, in that order; junction bases with no gene match: 7. Germline-derived CDR1 and CDR2 are SGDLS and YYNGEE. The CDR3: CASSLRTSGAHNEQFF. CDR3 nucleotides: TGTGCCAGCAGCTTAAGGACTAGCGGGGCCCACAATGAGCAGTTCTTC.

This clonotype was seen many times. This chain joins TRBV9 and TRBJ2-3; no definite D call. Trimming left V 0 bases short and J 2 bases short, with 13 bases between. Germline V lookup: CDR1 SGDLS, CDR2 YYNGEE. The length of the CDR3 is 16 residues. CDR3 sequence (DNA): TGTGCCAGCAGCGTAGACGGGTCCCTCCTCACAGATACGCAGTATTTT. Amino acid sequence: CASSVDGSLLTDTQYF.

This clonotype was recorded many times. This chain links TRBV9 with TRBJ1-3; possible D gene TRBD1, 5 bases. From germline, CDR1 is SGDLS and CDR2 YYNGEE. Trimming shortened V by 6 bases and J by 3 bases, and 16 bases separated the two germline ends. The CDR3 has 15 residues. CDR3 loop: CASTLDPDSGNTIYF. CDR3 in DNA: TGTGCCAGCACCCTAGACCCTGACAGTGGAAACACCATATATTTT.

By share, this clonotype counts as medium-sized. As DNA, the CDR3 is TGTGCCAGCAGCGTGCCGGGACAGAACACCATATATTTT. It yields the protein CASSVPGQNTIYF. This chain joins TRBV9 and TRBJ1-3; 7 bases agree with TRBD1. This CDR3 is built from 13 residues. V shed 2 bases and J 7 bases; nucleotides not matched to a gene: 3. Per germline, CDR1 SGDLS and CDR2 YYNGEE.

This clonotype was seen repeatedly, ten times or more. The chain is built from TRBV9 and TRBJ2-5, with D tentatively TRBD1 or TRBD2 (6 bases each). V was pared by 0 bases and J by 5 bases, with 11 bases between. Germline CDR1 reads SGDLS; CDR2 reads YYNGEE. This CDR3 region has 14 residues. For the CDR3, the DNA is TGTGCCAGCAGCGTAGAGGGGGGCTGGGAGACCCAGTACTTC. Translated, it gives CASSVEGGWETQYF.

In its sample, this clonotype was seen many times. The chain joins TRBV9 to TRBJ2-3; 14 bases map to TRBD2. V dropped 3 bases and J dropped 6; count of bases not matched to a gene: 6. The germline V gene has CDR1 SGDLS and CDR2 YYNGEE. This CDR3 spans 16 amino acids. The CDR3, as DNA: TGTGCCAGCAGCGGACTAGCGGGGGGGCCAGTGGATACGCAGTATTTT. Protein: CASSGLAGGPVDTQYF.

This clonotype is labeled medium-sized (0.01 to 0.1%). The CDR3 loop is CASSVGGGAYEQYF. The CDR3 coding sequence is TGTGCCAGCAGCGTAGGCGGGGGGGCCTACGAGCAGTACTTC. The V and J genes are TRBV9 and TRBJ2-7, with 9 bases aligning to TRBD2. From germline, CDR1 is SGDLS and CDR2 YYNGEE. CDR3 length: 14 residues. V dropped 0 bases and J dropped 2; count of bases not matched to a gene: 0.

This clonotype was recorded a few times. V usage is TRBV9 and J usage is TRBJ2-1, with D tentatively TRBD2 (6 bases). Per germline, CDR1 SGDLS and CDR2 YYNGEE. CDR3 length: 17 amino acids. Trimming shortened V by 3 bases and J by 0 bases, and 16 bases separated the two germline ends. This CDR3 reads CASSDPGLLSSYNEQFF. In nucleotides, the CDR3 is TGTGCCAGCAGCGACCCGGGACTCTTGAGCTCCTACAATGAGCAGTTCTTC.

This clonotype has a count of ten or more. The V gene is TRBV9, the J gene TRBJ1-1; 7 nucleotides match TRBD1. Trimming removed 0 bases from V and 2 bases from J; junction bases left unmatched: 4. CDR3 size: 15 residues. CDR1 and CDR2 from the germline V gene are SGDLS and YYNGEE. The CDR3 nucleotides are TGTGCCAGCAGCGTAGTTGGAGGGGGCAACACTGAAGCTTTCTTT. It translates to CASSVVGGGNTEAFF.

The chain couples TRBV9 to TRBJ1-3, with a possible D match to TRBD1 (6 bases). The germline V gene encodes CDR1 SGDLS and CDR2 YYNGEE. V dropped 6 bases and J dropped 6 bases, with 22 bases sitting between them. The CDR3 consists of 16 residues. CDR3 DNA: TGTGCCAGCAACTCCCCCGGTGGGGGGCAAGAAAACACCATATATTTT. Amino acid sequence: CASNSPGGGQENTIYF.

This clonotype is classed as medium-sized (0.01 to 0.1%). Sequence at one end of the junction differs from germline and may be a read error. The V gene is TRBV9, the J gene TRBJ1-2, with 7 bases lining up with TRBD1. The CDR3 covers 15 residues. Germline CDR1 SGDLS, CDR2 YYNGEE. The CDR3 spells CASSAQPGQIYSYTF. The DNA for the CDR3 is TGTGCCAGCAGCGCTCAACCGGGACAGATCTATAGCTACACCTTC.

This clonotype was seen many times. The chain uses TRBV9 and TRBJ2-5; D perhaps matches TRBD2 (5 bases). CDR1 is SGDLS, CDR2 YYNGEE, per germline. Trimming removed 0 bases from V and 2 bases from J, with 11 bases in between. The CDR3 consists of 15 residues. For the CDR3, the DNA is TGTGCCAGCAGCGTAGCTGGCGGGTTACAAGAGACCCAGTACTTC. It yields the protein CASSVAGGLQETQYF.

This clonotype showed up many times. The chain uses TRBV9 and TRBJ2-3, with 11 nucleotides matching TRBD2. Trimming at V came to 0 bases and at J to 5 bases, leaving 5 bases not matched to a gene. CDR3 length: 16 residues. CDR1 and CDR2 from the germline V gene are SGDLS and YYNGEE. The CDR3 loop reads CASSVASGGLVDTQYF. The CDR3 DNA reads TGTGCCAGCAGCGTAGCTAGCGGGGGGCTGGTAGATACGCAGTATTTT.

This clonotype was found many times. This chain connects TRBV9 to TRBJ2-3; 8 bases are shared with TRBD2. The junction had 5 bases not matched to a gene; V was cut back by 0 bases and J by 2 bases. The CDR3 covers 16 residues. CDR1 and CDR2 from the germline V gene are SGDLS and YYNGEE. CDR3 sequence: CASSVVGSGDTDTQYF. The CDR3 DNA is TGTGCCAGCAGCGTAGTAGGTAGCGGGGACACAGATACGCAGTATTTT.

This clonotype was detected many times. The V and J genes are TRBV9 and TRBJ1-1; 7 bases align to TRBD1. The germline V gene encodes CDR1 SGDLS and CDR2 YYNGEE. This CDR3 comprises 14 residues. J gave up 6 bases and V 4 bases, and 9 bases lay outside the gene matches. The chain's CDR3 is CASSSARQGPEAFF. CDR3 nucleotides: TGTGCCAGCAGCTCAGCTAGACAGGGTCCTGAAGCTTTCTTT.

The sample holds many counts of this clonotype. This chain uses TRBV9 with TRBJ2-3; 7 bases agree with TRBD1. This CDR3 has 14 residues. V trimming: 3 bases; J trimming: 2 bases; junction bases outside the gene matches: 3. Germline CDR1 is SGDLS and CDR2 is YYNGEE. CDR3 residues: CASSEQGTTDTQYF. CDR3 DNA sequence: TGTGCCAGCAGCGAACAGGGGACCACAGATACGCAGTATTTT.

This clonotype was seen many times. The chain is built from TRBV9 and TRBJ2-1; 13 positions agree with TRBD2. The V segment lost 0 bases and the J segment 8 bases; nucleotides outside the gene matches: 2. Per germline, CDR1 SGDLS and CDR2 YYNGEE. This CDR3 has 15 residues. The CDR3 sequence is CASSVGTSGGYEQFF. The CDR3 DNA reads TGTGCCAGCAGCGTAGGGACTAGCGGGGGCTATGAGCAGTTCTTC.

This clonotype came up many times. The chain combines TRBV9 with TRBJ2-5; perhaps D is TRBD1 or TRBD2 (5 bases each). Germline CDR1 is SGDLS and CDR2 is YYNGEE. Between the trimmed V and J ends, which lost 3 bases and 1 base, there was a span of 10 bases. The CDR3 extends over 14 amino acids. The CDR3 loop is CASSGPGRQETQYF. Here the CDR3 DNA reads TGTGCCAGCAGCGGACCGGGACGCCAAGAGACCCAGTACTTC.

The table lists this clonotype with a count of one. The rearrangement joins TRBV9 to TRBJ2-2, with a weak D call TRBD2 (5 bases). Deletions cut 1 base from V and 2 bases from J, with 12 bases between. Germline loops: CDR1 SGDLS, CDR2 YYNGEE. The CDR3 is made up of 16 amino acids. Here the CDR3 reads CASSVRVSANTGELFF. Here the CDR3 DNA reads TGTGCCAGCAGCGTAAGAGTTAGCGCCAACACCGGGGAGCTGTTTTTT.

This clonotype showed up many times. This chain links TRBV9 with TRBJ1-1; D possibly corresponds to TRBD1 (5 bases). Per germline, CDR1 SGDLS and CDR2 YYNGEE. V lost 0 bases, J lost 2 bases, and 11 bases lay in between. CDR3 length equals 15 residues. For the CDR3, the DNA is TGTGCCAGCAGCGTAGCTGGGGCAGGTAACACTGAAGCTTTCTTT. Translating gives CASSVAGAGNTEAFF.

This clonotype was observed at least ten times. V and J are TRBV9 and TRBJ2-1, with 8 bases matching TRBD2. CDR3 size: 16 residues. Germline CDR1 reads SGDLS; CDR2 reads YYNGEE. V lost 0 bases and J lost 3; bases outside the gene matches: 5. CDR3 region: CASSVGGRGDYNEQFF. CDR3 bases: TGTGCCAGCAGCGTAGGAGGGCGGGGGGACTACAATGAGCAGTTCTTC.

The table lists this clonotype with many counts. Here the CDR3 DNA reads TGTGCCAGCAGCGTTTCAAGCGGGGGCCTCACAGATACGCAGTATTTT. Its protein is CASSVSSGGLTDTQYF. The J gene is TRBJ2-3, the V gene TRBV9; the match to TRBD2 covers 8 bases. This CDR3 has 16 residues. The germline V gene has CDR1 SGDLS and CDR2 YYNGEE. With V trimmed by 2 bases and J by 2 bases, 7 bases remained unmatched.